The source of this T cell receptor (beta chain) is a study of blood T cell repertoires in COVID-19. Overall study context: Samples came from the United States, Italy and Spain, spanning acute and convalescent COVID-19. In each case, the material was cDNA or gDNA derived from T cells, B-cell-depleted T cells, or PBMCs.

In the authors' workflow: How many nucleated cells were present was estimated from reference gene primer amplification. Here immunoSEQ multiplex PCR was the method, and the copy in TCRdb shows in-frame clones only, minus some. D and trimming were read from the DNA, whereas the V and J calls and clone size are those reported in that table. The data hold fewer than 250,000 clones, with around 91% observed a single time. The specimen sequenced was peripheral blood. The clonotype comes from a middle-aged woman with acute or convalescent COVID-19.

The CDR3 loop is CASSQDWDRRSNQPQHF. The CDR3 DNA is TGCGCCAGCAGCCAAGATTGGGACAGGCGTAGCAATCAGCCCCAGCATTTT. The genes are TRBV4-1 and TRBJ1-5; 8 nucleotides agree with TRBD1. Germline V gene lookup returns CDR1 MGHRA and CDR2 YSYEKL. This CDR3 spans 17 amino acids. Unmatched junction bases numbered 4, after V lost 0 bases and J lost 0 bases.